This record concerns one T cell receptor (beta chain) sequence. The data belong to a study of blood T cell repertoires in COVID-19. Study overall: From the United States, Italy and Spain came samples of acute and convalescent COVID-19. Sources were T cells, B-cell-depleted T cells, or PBMCs; the material itself was cDNA or gDNA.

The CDR3 length is 14 residues. Germline assignment: CDR1 MNHEY and CDR2 SVGAGI. Trimming took 5 bases from V and 5 from J; bases not matched to a gene: 5. The data were produced by immunoSEQ multiplex PCR, yet TCRdb's version contains in-frame clones alone and is incomplete. The sample records some 200,000 clones, 88% being singletons. The V call is TRBV6-5, the J call TRBJ1-5; 8 bases map to TRBD1. The TCR was taken from a man in his forties with active or convalescent COVID-19. The specimen sequenced was peripheral blood. For the CDR3, the DNA is TGTGCCAGCAGTAAGGACAGGGCCGATCAGCCCCAGCATTTT. Translating it yields CASSKDRADQPQHF.